This T cell receptor beta chain was sequenced in a study of beta chain features in type 1 diabetes. Trimming removed 4 bases at V and 7 bases at J, with 11 bases between. The germline gives CDR1 SNHLY, CDR2 FYNNEI. The CDR3 sequence is 13 residues long. A remark on this clone: Its antigen is not identified.

The entirety of the isolated RNA underwent reverse transcription, so expressed TCRB transcripts were sequenced. The data were produced by immunoSEQ multiplex PCR, yet TCRdb's version contains in-frame clones alone and is incomplete. The sample includes under 300,000 clones, 27% seen only once; the top ten take more than 3%. Study-level findings and limits: Patients showed naive, central memory and Treg TCRB repertoires that appeared more similar than those of healthy donors. Insertion counts at VDJ junctions were lower in type 1 diabetes patients, who also showed more deletions there.

Markers CD45RO/CCR7/CD25/CD127/CD95/CD27 served to sort CD4+ naive, central memory, regulatory and stem cell-like memory cells. Purity above 98% was achieved in all sorted populations. The clonotype was recovered from a man younger than 40 in good health. V and J are TRBV2 and TRBJ2-1; D not resolved. Sequences were obtained from central memory CD4+ T cells from blood. The CDR3 region is CASSVGSPNEQFF. CDR3 coding DNA: TGTGCCAGCAGTGTGGGCTCCCCTAATGAGCAGTTCTTC.